A selection of T cell receptor beta chains follows, all from one sample in a study of T cells in Graves' hyperthyroidism and ophthalmopathy. TCRdb re-called the multiplex PCR reads with MiXCR, one entry per CDR3 protein. The table records 380,000 or so distinct CDR3 sequences, about 19% of them present only once. Sequencing was performed on blood. These receptors originate from a woman between 18 and 29 years old with Graves' hyperthyroidism. The CDR3 runs from the conserved cysteine through the conserved F or W. The order of the fields is V gene, D gene, J gene, clone size, CDR3 protein, CDR3 DNA. The D gene is left open where the match is weak. Size is stated for part of the rows, as once, few or many counts, or as a class when the clone is expanded.

>TRBV5-1|TRBD2|TRBJ2-2|many
CASIPLPGTSGTGELFF
TGCGCCAGCATACCACTCCCCGGGACTAGCGGAACCGGGGAGCTGTTTTTT
>TRBV24-1|.|TRBJ1-3|many
CATSDDRTSGNTIYF
TGTGCCACCAGTGATGACAGGACCTCTGGAAACACCATATATTTT
>TRBV5-1|.|TRBJ1-3|many
CASSLVRGFGNTIYF
TGCGCCAGCAGCTTGGTGAGAGGGTTCGGAAACACCATATATTTT
>TRBV20-1|TRBD1|TRBJ1-3|many
CSASSHRGGNTIYF
TGCAGTGCTAGTAGCCACAGGGGAGGAAACACCATATATTTT
>TRBV10-3|TRBD1|TRBJ2-7|many
CAMGPGTGSYEQYF
TGTGCCATGGGCCCCGGGACAGGCTCCTACGAGCAGTACTTC
>TRBV6-5|.|TRBJ1-1|many
CASSSLSGMDWNTEAFF
TGTGCCAGCAGTTCCCTATCAGGGATGGACTGGAACACTGAAGCTTTCTTT
>TRBV29-1|TRBD2|TRBJ2-7|.
CSVEDRTGGEQYF
TGCAGCGTTGAAGATAGGACGGGGGGCGAGCAGTACTTC
>TRBV11-2|TRBD1|TRBJ1-1|many
CASSGRTGFMNTEAFF
TGTGCCAGCAGCGGACGGACAGGGTTCATGAACACTGAAGCTTTCTTT
>TRBV9|TRBD1|TRBJ1-2|many
CASSVGRDRGFNYGYTF
TGTGCCAGCAGCGTTGGAAGGGACAGGGGATTTAACTATGGCTACACCTTC
>TRBV12-3/TRBV12-4|TRBD1|TRBJ2-2|.
CASSPGTGVTGELFF
TGTGCCAGCAGCCCCGGGACAGGGGTCACCGGGGAGCTGTTTTTT
>TRBV12-3/TRBV12-4|.|TRBJ2-5|many
CASSQRQQETQYF
TGTGCCAGCAGTCAGAGACAGCAAGAGACCCAGTACTTC
>TRBV20-1|.|TRBJ1-2|many
CSAPVEGNIYGYTF
TGCAGTGCCCCGGTTGAAGGGAACATCTATGGCTACACCTTC
>TRBV5-4|.|TRBJ1-1|many
CASSLGADEEAFF
TGTGCCAGCAGCTTGGGGGCCGATGAGGAAGCTTTCTTT
>TRBV6-1|.|TRBJ1-2|many
CASSEPGHRILGGYTF
TGTGCCAGCAGTGAGCCGGGACATAGGATATTAGGAGGCTACACCTTC
>TRBV2|TRBD1|TRBJ1-1|many
CARAGTGFSRTEAFF
TGTGCCAGAGCCGGGACAGGGTTCTCTCGGACTGAAGCTTTCTTT
>TRBV4-2|.|TRBJ1-4|many
CASSTGEGEETNEKLFF
TGTGCCAGCAGCACTGGGGAGGGTGAGGAAACTAATGAAAAACTGTTTTTT
>TRBV6-1|.|TRBJ1-2|many
CASSLGVSGYGYTF
TGTGCCAGCTCCCTCGGGGTTTCCGGCTATGGCTACACCTTC
>TRBV12-3/TRBV12-4|TRBD2|TRBJ2-7|many
CASSLARLAGTYEQYF
TGTGCCAGCAGTTTAGCTAGACTAGCGGGGACCTACGAGCAGTACTTC
>TRBV15|.|TRBJ2-5|many
CATSRDIGSQETQYF
TGTGCCACCAGCAGAGATATCGGCAGCCAAGAGACCCAGTACTTC
>TRBV14|.|TRBJ2-7|few
CASSQDLGAEQYF
TGTGCCAGCAGCCAAGATCTGGGTGCCGAGCAGTACTTC
>TRBV29-1|TRBD1|TRBJ1-1|many
CSGEDRGRSGYTEAFF
TGCAGCGGGGAGGACAGGGGGCGAAGTGGGTACACTGAAGCTTTCTTT
>TRBV20-1|.|TRBJ1-5|many
CSARPHVGSDQPQHF
TGCAGTGCTAGACCACATGTTGGCAGCGATCAGCCCCAGCATTTT
>TRBV5-1|TRBD1|TRBJ2-7|many
CASSSEPGQGTYEQYF
TGCGCCAGCAGCAGCGAGCCGGGACAGGGAACCTACGAGCAGTACTTC
>TRBV5-1|.|TRBJ2-5|many
CASSTGHGRQETQYF
TGCGCCAGCAGCACAGGTCACGGCAGACAAGAGACCCAGTACTTC
>TRBV6-5|.|TRBJ1-5|.
CASSYSFQVREPQHF
TGTGCCAGCAGTTACTCGTTCCAAGTGAGAGAGCCCCAGCATTTT
>TRBV6-5|.|TRBJ1-1|.
CASSYSLFGDGAFF
TGTGCCAGCAGTTACTCTTTATTCGGGGACGGAGCTTTCTTT
>TRBV28|.|TRBJ2-7|.
CASSLGGSRAYEQYF
TGTGCCAGCAGTTTAGGGGGTAGTCGAGCCTACGAGCAGTACTTC
>TRBV7-9|.|TRBJ1-1|.
CASSPLRGGATEAFF
TGTGCCAGCAGCCCTTTGAGGGGAGGGGCTACTGAAGCTTTCTTT
>TRBV28|.|TRBJ1-5|many
CASSYPQALNQPQHF
TGTGCCAGCAGTTATCCACAGGCGCTCAATCAGCCCCAGCATTTT
>TRBV29-1|.|TRBJ1-1|many
CSVEGYGERRARYAGRREAFF
TGCAGCGTTGAAGGATATGGCGAGCGACGGGCAAGATATGCAGGGAGGCGCGAAGCTTTCTTT
>TRBV4-2|TRBD1|TRBJ1-1|many
CASSQKARGQTEAFF
TGTGCCAGCAGCCAAAAGGCCAGGGGGCAAACTGAAGCTTTCTTT
>TRBV12-3/TRBV12-4|TRBD1|TRBJ2-7|.
CASSSPGTGGYEQYF
TGTGCCAGCAGTTCTCCCGGGACAGGGGGCTACGAGCAGTACTTC
>TRBV18|.|TRBJ1-2|.
CASSPPSEARYGYTF
TGTGCCAGCTCTCCCCCTTCGGAGGCCCGCTATGGCTACACCTTC
>TRBV12-3/TRBV12-4|.|TRBJ1-3|many
CASSFSLRDGSGNTIYF
TGTGCCAGCAGTTTCAGCCTCCGTGACGGCTCTGGAAACACCATATATTTT
>TRBV20-1|.|TRBJ2-7|many
CSARGIITPLEQYF
TGCAGTGCTAGGGGAATAATTACCCCTCTCGAGCAGTACTTC
>TRBV7-3|.|TRBJ2-5|.
CASSFIPQETQYF
TGTGCCAGCAGCTTTATCCCACAAGAGACCCAGTACTTC
>TRBV11-2|TRBD2|TRBJ2-7|many
CASSLEAGGPSEQYF
TGTGCCAGCAGCTTAGAAGCGGGGGGGCCAAGCGAGCAGTACTTC
>TRBV3-1|.|TRBJ1-2|.
CASSQGTGLLGYGYTF
TGTGCCAGCAGCCAAGGAACAGGTTTGCTAGGCTATGGCTACACCTTC
>TRBV20-1|TRBD2|TRBJ2-7|many
CSAPTGTSGSQQYF
TGCAGTGCTCCCACCGGGACTAGCGGGAGTCAGCAGTACTTC
>TRBV27|TRBD1|TRBJ1-6|.
CASTLDRRNSPLHF
TGTGCCAGTACCCTGGACAGGAGGAATTCACCCCTCCACTTT
>TRBV4-1|.|TRBJ2-7|many
CASSQDLPYEQYF
TGCGCCAGCAGCCAAGATTTGCCCTACGAGCAGTACTTC